Listed below are T cell receptor beta chains from one sample, sequenced in a study of early T cells in non-severe SARS-CoV-2 infection. TCRdb recomputed calls from the 5' RACE reads with MiXCR, one row per CDR3 protein. This sample carries fewer than 85,000 distinct CDR3 sequences, 15% to 19% of them seen once, and the ten largest clones take 9.5% to 15%. Material: whole blood. These receptor sequences come from an adult who was a healthcare worker with PCR-confirmed SARS-CoV-2 infection or an uninfected control (not recorded which). The CDR3 runs from the conserved cysteine through the conserved F or W. Fields, in order: J gene, D gene, clone size, V gene, CDR3 protein, CDR3 DNA. D genes are given only for firm matches. A clone size is listed for some rows: how often the clone was seen (once, few, many), or a class if it is expanded.

J: TRBJ2-7
D: -
size: -
V: TRBV5-4
CDR3: CASSLTGSSSYEQYF
DNA: TGTGCCAGCAGCTTGACGGGGAGCAGCTCCTACGAGCAGTACTTC

J: TRBJ2-3
D: TRBD2
size: few
V: TRBV18
CDR3: CASSPYGTTEVTDTQYF
DNA: TGTGCCAGCTCACCATATGGGACTACGGAGGTCACAGATACGCAGTATTTT

J: TRBJ2-3
D: -
size: many
V: TRBV6-6
CDR3: CAIFGGPSTDTQYF
DNA: TGTGCCATCTTCGGAGGTCCTAGCACAGATACGCAGTATTTT

J: TRBJ2-3
D: -
size: -
V: TRBV6-1
CDR3: CASSTTWGSTDTQYF
DNA: TGTGCCAGCAGCACGACATGGGGTAGCACAGATACGCAGTATTTT

J: TRBJ1-2
D: -
size: many
V: TRBV4-3
CDR3: CASSQDPSTSNYGYTF
DNA: TGCGCCAGCAGCCAAGATCCAAGCACCTCTAACTATGGCTACACCTTC

J: TRBJ1-2
D: TRBD1
size: -
V: TRBV11-1
CDR3: CASSSRTGGDYGYTF
DNA: TGTGCCAGCAGCTCCCGGACAGGGGGGGACTATGGCTACACCTTC

J: TRBJ2-7
D: -
size: -
V: TRBV23-1
CDR3: CASSQGLYEQYF
DNA: TGCGCCAGCAGTCAGGGTCTCTACGAGCAGTACTTC

J: TRBJ2-7
D: TRBD1
size: many
V: TRBV10-1
CDR3: CASSDTPGQADEQYF
DNA: TGCGCCAGCAGTGATACTCCGGGACAGGCCGACGAGCAGTACTTC

J: TRBJ1-1
D: -
size: few
V: TRBV5-1
CDR3: CASSLEGRNTEAFF
DNA: TGCGCCAGCAGCTTGGAAGGTCGTAACACTGAAGCTTTCTTT

J: TRBJ2-7
D: -
size: -
V: TRBV24-1
CDR3: CATSNTGHWQYF
DNA: TGTGCCACCAGTAACACCGGGCATTGGCAGTACTTC

J: TRBJ1-2
D: -
size: many
V: TRBV28
CDR3: CASRDLTAGYTF
DNA: TGTGCCAGCAGAGATTTGACAGCTGGCTACACCTTC

J: TRBJ2-5
D: TRBD2
size: many
V: TRBV9
CDR3: CASSAGTSGGTSPETQYF
DNA: TGTGCCAGCAGCGCCGGGACTAGCGGGGGGACCTCCCCAGAGACCCAGTACTTC

J: TRBJ1-1
D: -
size: -
V: TRBV27
CDR3: CASSLSARLNTEAFF
DNA: TGTGCCAGCAGTCTAAGCGCACGGCTGAACACTGAAGCTTTCTTT

J: TRBJ2-5
D: TRBD2
size: many
V: TRBV3-1
CDR3: CASSPLAGRGAQYF
DNA: TGTGCCAGCAGCCCCCTAGCGGGCCGGGGGGCCCAGTACTTC

J: TRBJ1-1
D: -
size: many
V: TRBV25-1
CDR3: CASSATEHEAFF
DNA: TGTGCCAGCAGTGCAACGGAACATGAAGCTTTCTTT

J: TRBJ1-1
D: -
size: many
V: TRBV27
CDR3: CASSLSPNPTEAFF
DNA: TGTGCCAGCAGTTTATCACCAAATCCTACTGAAGCTTTCTTT

J: TRBJ1-1
D: TRBD1
size: -
V: TRBV6-5
CDR3: CASSYMGQYNTEAFF
DNA: TGTGCCAGCAGTTACATGGGACAGTACAACACTGAAGCTTTCTTT

J: TRBJ1-2
D: TRBD1
size: few
V: TRBV28
CDR3: CASIQTGGLDYGYTF
DNA: TGTGCCAGCATTCAGACAGGGGGCTTGGACTATGGCTACACCTTC

J: TRBJ1-5
D: -
size: many
V: TRBV5-1
CDR3: CASSLGQVDQPQHF
DNA: TGCGCCAGCAGCTTAGGCCAGGTCGATCAGCCCCAGCATTTT

J: TRBJ2-7
D: TRBD1
size: few
V: TRBV6-6
CDR3: CASSPTGGNSYEQYF
DNA: TGTGCCAGCAGTCCGACAGGGGGCAACTCCTACGAGCAGTACTTC

J: TRBJ2-7
D: -
size: many
V: TRBV14
CDR3: CASSRALGYEQYF
DNA: TGTGCCAGCAGCCGGGCGTTGGGGTACGAGCAGTACTTC

J: TRBJ2-7
D: -
size: few
V: TRBV28
CDR3: CASSFGGSSVTYEQYF
DNA: TGTGCCAGCAGTTTCGGGGGTTCTAGCGTAACCTACGAGCAGTACTTC

J: TRBJ1-2
D: -
size: many
V: TRBV28
CDR3: CASSSDYGYTF
DNA: TGTGCCAGCAGTTCGGACTATGGCTACACCTTC

J: TRBJ1-6
D: TRBD1
size: -
V: TRBV5-1
CDR3: CASGPGTGYNSPLHF
DNA: TGCGCCAGCGGTCCCGGGACAGGGTACAATTCACCCCTCCACTTT

J: TRBJ2-5
D: TRBD2
size: few
V: TRBV19
CDR3: CASSKSGRAAETQYF
DNA: TGTGCCAGTAGTAAGAGCGGGAGGGCCGCCGAGACCCAGTACTTC

J: TRBJ2-3
D: TRBD1
size: few
V: TRBV5-6
CDR3: CASSIGQGASTDTQYF
DNA: TGTGCCAGCAGCATAGGACAGGGGGCTAGCACAGATACGCAGTATTTT

J: TRBJ2-3
D: TRBD2
size: -
V: TRBV5-1
CDR3: CASRGSGAQTQYF
DNA: TGCGCCAGTCGCGGGAGCGGGGCCCAAACGCAGTATTTT

J: TRBJ1-5
D: TRBD1
size: few
V: TRBV6-2/TRBV6-3
CDR3: CASSPSDREWVPQHF
DNA: TGTGCCAGCAGTCCTTCGGACAGGGAATGGGTGCCCCAGCATTTT

J: TRBJ1-2
D: -
size: -
V: TRBV4-3
CDR3: CASSQVDTEGYTF
DNA: TGCGCCAGCAGCCAAGTGGACACGGAGGGCTACACCTTC

J: TRBJ2-7
D: -
size: -
V: TRBV7-3
CDR3: CASSLVGTALDEQYF
DNA: TGTGCCAGCAGCTTGGTCGGGACCGCCCTGGACGAGCAGTACTTC

J: TRBJ2-5
D: -
size: many
V: TRBV4-2
CDR3: CASSPLVGGLETQYF
DNA: TGTGCCAGCAGCCCCCTCGTGGGGGGCCTGGAGACCCAGTACTTC

J: TRBJ1-1
D: -
size: many
V: TRBV7-9
CDR3: CASSGSLNTEAFF
DNA: TGTGCCAGCAGCGGCAGTCTGAACACTGAAGCTTTCTTT

J: TRBJ2-7
D: -
size: few
V: TRBV20-1
CDR3: CSAGSYYEQYF
DNA: TGCAGTGCTGGGAGTTACTACGAGCAGTACTTC

J: TRBJ2-1
D: TRBD1
size: many
V: TRBV7-9
CDR3: CASSQGQWSSYNEQFF
DNA: TGTGCCAGCAGCCAGGGACAGTGGAGCTCCTACAATGAGCAGTTCTTC

J: TRBJ1-2
D: -
size: few
V: TRBV29-1
CDR3: CSVGGLAYGYTF
DNA: TGCAGCGTGGGAGGGTTAGCCTATGGCTACACCTTC

J: TRBJ1-6
D: TRBD1
size: -
V: TRBV5-1
CDR3: CASSLRTGSNSPLHF
DNA: TGCGCCAGCAGCTTGCGGACAGGGAGTAATTCACCCCTCCACTTT

J: TRBJ1-1
D: -
size: -
V: TRBV12-3/TRBV12-4
CDR3: CASSFRSGVTEAFF
DNA: TGTGCCAGCAGTTTCCGGTCGGGGGTCACTGAAGCTTTCTTT

J: TRBJ2-5
D: -
size: few
V: TRBV21-1
CDR3: CASGGQETQYF
DNA: TGTGCCAGCGGAGGGCAAGAGACCCAGTACTTC

J: TRBJ2-7
D: -
size: few
V: TRBV6-2/TRBV6-3
CDR3: CASTNRASGEQYF
DNA: TGTGCCAGCACCAACAGGGCCTCGGGAGAGCAGTACTTC

J: TRBJ2-1
D: -
size: -
V: TRBV7-8
CDR3: CASSLRDYGNEQFF
DNA: TGTGCCAGCAGCTTAAGAGACTACGGGAATGAGCAGTTCTTC

J: TRBJ2-7
D: TRBD2
size: -
V: TRBV29-1
CDR3: CSVEVGLAGDYEQYF
DNA: TGCAGCGTTGAAGTAGGCCTAGCGGGCGACTACGAGCAGTACTTC

J: TRBJ1-1
D: TRBD1
size: -
V: TRBV7-3
CDR3: CASSLGTGGNTEAFF
DNA: TGTGCCAGCAGCCTCGGGACAGGGGGGAACACTGAAGCTTTCTTT

J: TRBJ1-1
D: -
size: -
V: TRBV20-1
CDR3: CSADMNTEAFF
DNA: TGCAGTGCTGATATGAACACTGAAGCTTTCTTT

J: TRBJ2-1
D: -
size: -
V: TRBV5-8
CDR3: CASSSPSSSYNEQFF
DNA: TGTGCCAGCAGCTCTCCTAGCAGTTCCTACAATGAGCAGTTCTTC

J: TRBJ2-3
D: -
size: many
V: TRBV7-9
CDR3: CASSISGTNPSTDTQYF
DNA: TGTGCCAGCAGCATTAGCGGAACCAACCCTAGCACAGATACGCAGTATTTT

J: TRBJ2-7
D: -
size: -
V: TRBV20-1
CDR3: CSARGPRFILYEQYF
DNA: TGCAGTGCTAGAGGCCCACGATTTATTCTCTACGAGCAGTACTTC

J: TRBJ1-5
D: TRBD1
size: -
V: TRBV28
CDR3: CASTPWSHDRGSNQPQHF
DNA: TGTGCCAGCACCCCCTGGTCCCATGACAGGGGAAGCAATCAGCCCCAGCATTTT

J: TRBJ2-7
D: -
size: -
V: TRBV10-3
CDR3: CATTGDRAYEQYF
DNA: TGTGCCACCACGGGGGACCGGGCCTACGAGCAGTACTTC

J: TRBJ1-1
D: -
size: once
V: TRBV4-1
CDR3: CASSQGRLFEAFF
DNA: TGCGCCAGCAGCCAAGGGAGGCTTTTTGAAGCTTTCTTT

J: TRBJ2-3
D: -
size: many
V: TRBV14
CDR3: CASSPFSVDTQYF
DNA: TGTGCCAGCAGCCCGTTCTCTGTGGATACGCAGTATTTT

J: TRBJ1-1
D: TRBD1
size: -
V: TRBV4-1
CDR3: CASSQVQGAMNTEAFF
DNA: TGCGCCAGCAGCCAGGTTCAGGGGGCCATGAACACTGAAGCTTTCTTT

J: TRBJ1-5
D: -
size: few
V: TRBV9
CDR3: CASSVSGSNQPQHF
DNA: TGTGCCAGCAGCGTATCAGGCAGCAATCAGCCCCAGCATTTT

J: TRBJ2-3
D: -
size: few
V: TRBV6-1
CDR3: CASSEQGLSTDTQYF
DNA: TGTGCCAGCAGTGAACAGGGTCTTAGCACAGATACGCAGTATTTT